The 5 T cell receptor beta chains in this list originate from one sample, sequenced in a study of response to subunit inactivated influenza vaccine. TCRdb re-called the RT-PCR reads with MiXCR, one entry per CDR3 protein. Of 500,000 or so distinct CDR3 sequences detected, about 17% appear once; the ten largest clones hold less than 4%. This material consisted of CD4+ T cells sorted from PBMCs, taken around 25 months after vaccination. These receptors were collected from a man between 50 and 75 years old who received an inactivated influenza vaccine.

The chain employs TRBV10-2 and TRBJ2-1, with D perhaps TRBD1 (5 bases). This CDR3 has 17 amino acids. Germline lookup yields CDR1 WSHSY and CDR2 SAAADI. V lost 3 bases and J 0 bases, leaving 15 bases between the germline ends. Written as DNA, the CDR3 is TGCGCCAGCAGTGAAAGATCTGCAGGGTTCTCCTACAATGAGCAGTTCTTC. Its translation: CASSERSAGFSYNEQFF.

This clonotype was counted a few times. This chain joins TRBV9 and TRBJ2-3, with D perhaps matching TRBD1 (6 bases). The length of the CDR3 is 15 residues. V lost 0 bases to trimming and J lost 1 base, with 9 bases between them. Germline-derived CDR1 and CDR2 are SGDLS and YYNGEE. Here the CDR3 reads CASSVAGVGTDTQYF. The CDR3 coding sequence is TGTGCCAGCAGCGTAGCAGGGGTGGGCACAGATACGCAGTATTTT.

CDR3: CASSLGATYYGYTF. The CDR3 coding sequence is TGCGCCAGCAGCTTGGGTGCGACATACTATGGCTACACCTTC. This chain connects TRBV5-1 to TRBJ1-2, with D unresolved. V was trimmed by 0 bases and J by 3 bases, leaving 9 bases between them. The CDR3 covers 14 residues. Germline assignment: CDR1 SGHRS and CDR2 YFSETQ. Using reference TRBV5-1 and TRBJ1-2 for the parts outside the CDR3, the full variable domain is KAGVTQTPRYLIKTRGQQVTLSCSPISGHRSVSWYQQTPGQGLQFLFEYFSETQRNKGNFPGRFSGRQFSNSRSEMNVSTLELGDSALYLCASSLGATYYGYTFGSGTRLTVV.

The J gene is TRBJ2-3, the V gene TRBV9, with 10 bases lining up with TRBD2. This CDR3 is built from 15 residues. V was clipped by 3 bases and J by 6 bases; unmatched bases: 7. Germline loops: CDR1 SGDLS, CDR2 YYNGEE. CDR3 sequence (DNA): TGTGCCAGCAGCGGTAGCGGGGGGCCTCCGGATACGCAGTATTTT. It translates to CASSGSGGPPDTQYF. The full variable domain, its missing parts supplied by reference TRBV9 and TRBJ2-3, is DSGVTQTPKHLITATGQRVTLRCSPRSGDLSVYWYQQSLDQGLQFLIQYYNGEERAKGNILERFSAQQFPDLHSELNLSSLELGDSALYFCASSGSGGPPDTQYFGPGTRLTVL.

Written as DNA, the CDR3 is TGCGCCAGCAGCTCAACGGACCCGGTGAGGGAGACCCAGTACTTC. It codes for CASSSTDPVRETQYF. The V call is TRBV5-1, the J call TRBJ2-5; no reliable D call. The CDR3 runs 15 residues. V lost 3 bases and J lost 5, with 17 bases in between. Germline V gene sequence: CDR1 SGHRS, CDR2 YFSETQ.